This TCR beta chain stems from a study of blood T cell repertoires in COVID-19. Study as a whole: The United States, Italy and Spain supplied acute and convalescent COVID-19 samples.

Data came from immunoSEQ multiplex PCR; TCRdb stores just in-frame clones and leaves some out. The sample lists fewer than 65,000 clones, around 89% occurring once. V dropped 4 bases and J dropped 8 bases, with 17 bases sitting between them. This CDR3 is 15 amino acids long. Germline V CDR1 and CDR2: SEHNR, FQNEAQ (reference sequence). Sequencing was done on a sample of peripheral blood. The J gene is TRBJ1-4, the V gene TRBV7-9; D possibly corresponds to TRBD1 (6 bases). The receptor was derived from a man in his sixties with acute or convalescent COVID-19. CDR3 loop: CASSSIPGAIEKLFF. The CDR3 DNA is TGTGCCAGCAGCTCAATTCCAGGGGCTATCGAAAAACTGTTTTTT.